This entry lists 26 T cell receptor beta chains sequenced from one sample in a study of CD8 T cells in Susac syndrome. Random hexamers were used to reverse transcribe an amount of roughly 0.45 to 1 ug RNA. TCRdb called the immunoSEQ multiplex PCR reads again in MiXCR, with one record for every CDR3 protein. The sample lists over 150,000 distinct CDR3 sequences, approximately 93% occurring once. Sequenced material: CD4+ T cells from PBMCs. Receptors originate from a human donor with multiple sclerosis.

V usage is TRBV7-2 and J usage is TRBJ2-3; 8 bases fit TRBD2. Trimming removed 2 bases from V and 4 bases from J; junction bases left unmatched: 8. CDR1 is SGHTA and CDR2 is FQGNSA in the germline V gene. The CDR3 covers 16 residues. In DNA, the CDR3 is TGTGCCAGCAGCTTATTAGCGGGACTATCGTCAGATACGCAGTATTTT. Its translation is CASSLLAGLSSDTQYF. Together with reference TRBV7-2 and TRBJ2-3, the CDR3 gives the full variable domain: GAGVSQSPSNKVTEKGKDVELRCDPISGHTALYWYRQSLGQGLEFLIYFQGNSAPDKSGLPSDRFSAERTGGSVSTLTIQRTQQEDSAVYLCASSLLAGLSSDTQYFGPGTRLTVL.

The rearrangement uses TRBV6-5 and TRBJ2-7; possibly TRBD2 for D (6 bases). From germline, CDR1 is MNHEY and CDR2 SVGAGI. This CDR3 has 15 amino acids. The V end lost 2 bases, the J end lost 2 bases, and 13 bases lay between the germline ends. CDR3 amino acids: CASSYSRAGTYEQYF. As DNA, the CDR3 is TGTGCCAGCAGTTACAGTCGGGCGGGGACCTACGAGCAGTACTTC.

The V call is TRBV14, the J call TRBJ1-3, with D hard to call. CDR1 is SGHDN, CDR2 FVKESK, per germline. The ends were cut back, 2 bases at V and 1 base at J, with 6 bases in the middle. The CDR3 has 14 amino acids. In DNA form, the CDR3 reads TGTGCCAGCAGCCAAAGAGGGTCTGGAAACACCATATATTTT. Translating gives CASSQRGSGNTIYF.

The V gene is TRBV19, the J gene TRBJ1-1; D not certain. Trimming removed 6 bases at V and 1 base at J, with 9 bases between. This CDR3 has 13 residues. Germline V gene lookup returns CDR1 LNHDA and CDR2 SQIVND (reference sequence). The CDR3 reads CASREQSNTEAFF. CDR3 nucleotide sequence: TGTGCCAGTAGGGAACAGTCGAACACTGAAGCTTTCTTT.

The rearrangement uses TRBV12-5 and TRBJ2-1, with 13 bases fitting TRBD2. The germline CDR1 and CDR2 sequences are LGHNT and FRNRAP. V was clipped by 0 bases and J by 4 bases; unmatched bases: 0. The CDR3 length is 16 residues. CDR3 protein: CASGLVLAGGYNEQFF. CDR3 coding DNA: TGTGCTAGTGGTTTGGTACTAGCGGGAGGGTACAATGAGCAGTTCTTC.

This chain uses TRBV14 with TRBJ2-5; no clear D. CDR1 and CDR2 (germline): SGHDN, FVKESK. The CDR3 length is 16 residues. With 4 bases removed from V and 7 bases from J, the gap between germline ends came to 22 bases. CDR3 DNA: TGTGCCAGCAGCCTCCTCGACGGACGTGAAGCCGGGACCCAGTACTTC. Its translation: CASSLLDGREAGTQYF.

In this sample, this clonotype turned up a few times. V and J are TRBV2 and TRBJ2-2; 11 bases map to TRBD1. V was clipped by 8 bases and J by 7 bases; unmatched bases: 3. Germline V gene data show CDR1 as SNHLY and CDR2 as FYNNEI. CDR3 size: 13 residues. CDR3 sequence reads: CASRTGGGGELFF. CDR3 DNA sequence: TGTGCCAGCCGGACAGGGGGCGGCGGGGAGCTGTTTTTT.

The chain uses TRBV20-1 and TRBJ1-1, with a tentative D call TRBD1 (5 bases). The germline gives CDR1 DFQATT, CDR2 SNEGSKA (reference sequence). V was trimmed by 6 bases and J by 1 base, leaving 21 bases between them. This CDR3 has 16 residues. The CDR3 region has the DNA TGCAGTGCCCCAGACAGTTTGGCCCTCGCGAACACTGAAGCTTTCTTT. It codes for CSAPDSLALANTEAFF.

The chain uses TRBV19 and TRBJ2-5, with D hard to call. V lost 0 bases and J 5 bases, leaving 7 bases between the germline ends. The length of the CDR3 is 13 residues. In germline, CDR1 is LNHDA, CDR2 SQIVND (reference sequence). The CDR3 nucleotides read TGTGCCAGTAGTATAGATCTTGGGGAGACCCAGTACTTC. Protein product: CASSIDLGETQYF.

The J gene is TRBJ2-5, the V gene TRBV2; TRBD2 matches at 11 bases. Trimming cost V 5 bases and J 5 bases; bases outside gene matches: 7. CDR1 is SNHLY and CDR2 is FYNNEI in the germline V gene. The CDR3 is 15 residues long. CDR3: CASSPGLAGMETQYF. The CDR3 DNA reads as TGTGCCAGCAGTCCCGGACTAGCGGGTATGGAGACCCAGTACTTC.

This clonotype has just a few counts. CDR3 residues: CASSPGGGSNQPQHF. As DNA, the CDR3 is TGTGCCAGCTCACCAGGGGGGGGTAGCAATCAGCCCCAGCATTTT. V gene TRBV18 combines with J gene TRBJ1-5; D is possibly TRBD1 (5 bases). Germline V gene lookup returns CDR1 KGHSH and CDR2 LQKENI. The V end was cut by 2 bases, the J end by 0 bases, with 8 bases between. This CDR3 is built from 15 residues.

The V call is TRBV6-5, the J call TRBJ1-2, with 12 bases aligning to TRBD1. Unmatched junction bases numbered 5, after V lost 5 bases and J lost 4 bases. This CDR3 spans 15 amino acids. Germline CDR1 reads MNHEY; CDR2 reads SVGAGI. CDR3 nucleotides: TGTGCCAGCAGTCAGGGACAGGGGGCGACCTATGGCTACACCTTC. This encodes CASSQGQGATYGYTF.

The chain links TRBV6-2 or TRBV6-3 to TRBJ2-1, with D maybe TRBD2 (6 bases). From germline, CDR1 is MNHEY and CDR2 SVGEGT. The CDR3 runs to 13 residues. Trimming removed 4 bases at V and 7 bases at J, with 11 bases between. CDR3 nucleotide sequence: TGTGCCAGCAGTTCCGGGAGAAGAAATGAGCAGTTCTTC. Its translation is CASSSGRRNEQFF.

The chain recombines TRBV2 with TRBJ2-3; either TRBD1 or TRBD2 may fit D (5 bases each). Germline V lookup: CDR1 SNHLY, CDR2 FYNNEI. This CDR3 contains 17 residues. The V end lost 4 bases, the J end lost 4 bases, and 21 bases lay between the germline ends. DNA of the CDR3: TGTGCCAGCAGTGTAGGGGAGAATCCGGCCGGGGCAGATACGCAGTATTTT. This gives the protein CASSVGENPAGADTQYF.

The V call is TRBV3-1, the J call TRBJ1-2; 7 bases match TRBD1. V lost 4 bases and J lost 7; bases outside the gene matches: 9. The CDR3 covers 14 residues. Germline-derived CDR1 and CDR2 are LGHDT and YNNKEL (reference sequence). In nucleotides, the CDR3 is TGTGCCAGCAGCCCGCCGACAGGGAACCGTGGCTACACCTTC. It is translated as CASSPPTGNRGYTF.

There are a few counts of this clonotype. CDR3 coding DNA: TGTGCCAGCAGTTTTGAACTAGCGGGGAACAATGAGCAGTTCTTC. This codes for CASSFELAGNNEQFF. This chain uses TRBV12-3 or TRBV12-4 with TRBJ2-1, with 10 bases lining up with TRBD2. V was clipped by 3 bases and J by 5 bases; unmatched bases: 4. The CDR3 spans 15 residues.

The chain couples TRBV19 to TRBJ1-1, with a possible D match to TRBD1 (6 bases). The ends were cut back, 5 bases at V and 9 bases at J, with 19 bases in the middle. Germline assignment: CDR1 LNHDA and CDR2 SQIVND (reference sequence). The CDR3 has 14 residues. The CDR3 loop is CASSFTGSPSKAFF. In DNA form, the CDR3 reads TGTGCCAGTAGTTTTACAGGGTCCCCGAGCAAAGCTTTCTTT.

The V call is TRBV7-8, the J call TRBJ2-4, with 10 bases lining up with TRBD2. The J segment lost 5 bases and the V segment lost 1 base, leaving 11 bases of the junction unmatched. The CDR3 sequence is 18 residues long. The germline V gene has CDR1 SGHVS and CDR2 FQNEAQ. The CDR3 DNA is TGTGCCAGCAGCTTAGGTGCACTAGCGGGAAGCCTCCAAAACATTCAGTACTTC. As protein: CASSLGALAGSLQNIQYF. Filled out from reference TRBV7-8 and TRBJ2-4, the complete variable domain reads GAGVSQSPRYKVAKRGQDVALRCDPISGHVSLFWYQQALGQGPEFLTYFQNEAQLDKSGLPSDRFFAERPEGSVSTLKIQRTQQEDSAVYLCASSLGALAGSLQNIQYFGAGTRLSVL.

This clonotype has just one count. The genes are TRBV5-1 and TRBJ2-2; tentative D call: TRBD1 (5 bases). The germline V and J ends were trimmed by 4 bases and 7 bases, with 14 bases remaining between them. Germline CDR1 reads SGHRS; CDR2 reads YFSETQ. CDR3 size: 14 residues. The CDR3 here is CASSADTQVGELFF. For the CDR3, the DNA is TGCGCCAGCAGCGCGGACACGCAGGTCGGGGAGCTGTTTTTT. Complete variable domain (other parts from reference TRBV5-1 and TRBJ2-2): KAGVTQTPRYLIKTRGQQVTLSCSPISGHRSVSWYQQTPGQGLQFLFEYFSETQRNKGNFPGRFSGRQFSNSRSEMNVSTLELGDSALYLCASSADTQVGELFFGEGSRLTVL.

V and J are TRBV6-6 and TRBJ2-2, with 12 nucleotides matching TRBD2. This CDR3 is 16 amino acids long. The germline CDR1 and CDR2 sequences are MNHNY and SVGAGI (reference sequence). The V segment lost 5 bases and the J segment 3 bases; nucleotides outside the gene matches: 4. CDR3 sequence reads: CASSTGLAGHTGELFF. In DNA form, the CDR3 reads TGTGCCAGCAGTACCGGACTAGCGGGACACACCGGGGAGCTGTTTTTT.

The V call is TRBV12-3 or TRBV12-4, the J call TRBJ2-7, with D possibly being TRBD1 (5 bases). The CDR3 is 17 residues long. The V end lost 6 bases, the J end lost 0 bases, and 21 bases lay between the germline ends. CDR3 nucleotide sequence: TGTGCCAGCAGGGCCGGACAAGCTTACCCTCCCTCCTACGAGCAGTACTTC. Its translation is CASRAGQAYPPSYEQYF.

The V gene is TRBV10-3, the J gene TRBJ2-7; possibly TRBD1 for D (5 bases). CDR1 and CDR2 (germline): ENHRY, SYGVKD. This CDR3 contains 13 residues. The V gene lost 6 bases and the J gene lost 1 base, with 10 bases spanning the gap. The CDR3 sequence: CAISRVESYEQYF. DNA for the CDR3: TGTGCCATCAGCAGGGTCGAATCCTACGAGCAGTACTTC.

The chain couples TRBV12-3 or TRBV12-4 to TRBJ2-7; TRBD2 matches 13 bases. With 5 bases clipped from V and 5 bases from J, the junction kept 9 bases outside the gene matches. The CDR3 length is 16 residues. This CDR3 reads CASSHGTSGRGNEQYF. In DNA form, the CDR3 reads TGTGCCAGCAGTCATGGTACTAGCGGGAGGGGAAACGAGCAGTACTTC.

The table lists this clonotype with a count of one. The chain joins TRBV18 to TRBJ2-2, with D maybe TRBD2 (6 bases). The CDR3 spans 16 residues. CDR1 and CDR2 (germline): KGHSH, LQKENI. The V gene lost 1 base and the J gene lost 3 bases, with 12 bases spanning the gap. This CDR3 reads CASSPLTGEHTGELFF. The CDR3 nucleotides read TGTGCCAGCTCACCACTCACGGGGGAGCACACCGGGGAGCTGTTTTTT.

The J gene is TRBJ1-5, the V gene TRBV15; D is ambiguous. CDR1 is LNHNV, CDR2 YYDKDF, per germline (reference sequence). V dropped 0 bases and J dropped 9 bases, with 9 bases sitting between them. The CDR3 runs 13 residues. The chain's CDR3 is CATSRDRGGPQHF. The DNA for the CDR3 is TGTGCCACCAGCAGAGATCGTGGAGGGCCCCAGCATTTT.

The chain has TRBV28 and TRBJ2-7, with a tentative D call TRBD2 (5 bases). This CDR3 contains 11 residues. The V end was cut by 3 bases, the J end by 11 bases, with 11 bases between. Germline V gene lookup returns CDR1 MDHEN and CDR2 SYDVKM. The DNA of the CDR3 is TGTGCCAGCAGTTTGGGCGGGTCGGAGTACTTC. Residues: CASSLGGSEYF.